What follows are 25 T cell receptor beta chains derived from one specimen sequenced in a study of shared clonotypes between healthy human individuals. Naive-designated CD8 cells lacked CD45RO, were positively enriched for CCR7, and omitted terminally differentiated effector memory CD45RA+ cells. Generated by immunoSEQ multiplex PCR, the TCRdb table keeps only in-frame clones and is missing some. The sample includes nearly 2 million clones, about 95% of them seen just once. The sample comprised naive CD8+ T cells sorted from blood. These receptors all stem from a man younger than 35 in good health.

The chain has TRBV27 and TRBJ2-6; 10 bases align to TRBD1. Germline lookup yields CDR1 MNHEY and CDR2 SMNVEV (reference sequence). With V trimmed by 3 bases and J by 0 bases, 8 bases remained unmatched. CDR3 size: 19 residues. The CDR3 reads CASSFSTGGFNSGANVLTF. The CDR3 region has the DNA TGTGCCAGCAGTTTCTCGACAGGGGGCTTCAACTCTGGGGCCAACGTCCTGACTTTC.

The chain couples TRBV5-1 to TRBJ2-7, with D possibly TRBD1 on 6 matching bases. CDR3 length: 14 residues. Per germline, CDR1 SGHRS and CDR2 YFSETQ. V lost 2 bases to trimming and J lost 2 bases, with 11 bases between them. CDR3: CASSLYTGTYEQYF. The CDR3 DNA sequence: TGCGCCAGCAGCTTATACACAGGGACCTACGAGCAGTACTTC.

The J gene is TRBJ1-4, the V gene TRBV4-3, with D uncertain. This CDR3 spans 16 amino acids. The V end lost 2 bases, the J end lost 2 bases, and 12 bases lay between the germline ends. From germline, CDR1 is LGHNA and CDR2 YSLEER. The CDR3 loop is CASSQNDLLTNEKLFF. The CDR3 coding sequence is TGCGCCAGCAGCCAAAATGACCTGCTCACTAATGAAAAACTGTTTTTT.

The chain combines TRBV4-3 with TRBJ1-1, with D possibly being TRBD1 (5 bases). Looked up from germline, CDR1 is LGHNA and CDR2 is YSLEER. V was clipped by 4 bases and J by 3 bases, with 18 bases between them. The CDR3 loop spans 16 amino acids. CDR3 DNA: TGCGCCAGCAGCCCTCTCCCCGCGGGGGAGGACACTGAAGCTTTCTTT. It codes for CASSPLPAGEDTEAFF.

This sequence joins TRBV27 and TRBJ2-5, with TRBD1 as a possible D gene (6 bases). The CDR3 is made up of 14 amino acids. Trimming shortened V by 6 bases and J by 0 bases, and 11 bases separated the two germline ends. From germline, CDR1 is MNHEY and CDR2 SMNVEV (reference sequence). CDR3 bases: TGTGCCAGCAGCGGCCACAGGGACCAAGAGACCCAGTACTTC. Amino acids: CASSGHRDQETQYF.

Comments on this clone: The same CDR3 can be traced to other DNA sequences in this sample. The V call is TRBV4-1, the J call TRBJ1-1; 9 positions match TRBD1. The ends lost 3 bases at V and 5 bases at J; junction bases unmatched: 7. Germline CDR1 MGHRA, CDR2 YSYEKL. The CDR3 runs to 15 residues. The CDR3, as DNA: TGCGCCAGCAGCCAGACACAGGGGGCGGGTACTGAAGCTTTCTTT. This sequence encodes CASSQTQGAGTEAFF.

In nucleotides, the CDR3 is TGTGCCAGCAGTTTCGGACTGTCACATCAGCCCCAGCATTTT. It encodes CASSFGLSHQPQHF. The chain links TRBV28 to TRBJ1-5; unclear D gene. The CDR3 covers 14 residues. Trimming removed 3 bases from V and 5 bases from J, with 11 bases in between. CDR1 and CDR2 from the germline V gene are MDHEN and SYDVKM.

V gene TRBV15 combines with J gene TRBJ2-7; TRBD2 might be the D (6 bases). V lost 1 base and J lost 1, with 11 bases in between. Looked up from germline, CDR1 is LNHNV and CDR2 is YYDKDF (reference sequence). This CDR3 is 15 amino acids long. In DNA form, the CDR3 reads TGTGCCACCAGCAGAGGGGGGGACGGATCCTACGAGCAGTACTTC. Its protein product is CATSRGGDGSYEQYF.

Note on this clone: The identical CDR3 is also encoded by other nucleotide sequences in the sample. The chain has TRBV4-3 and TRBJ2-7; no reliable D call. The germline CDR1 and CDR2 sequences are LGHNA and YSLEER. The CDR3 has 13 amino acids. V was cut by 0 bases and J by 4 bases, with 7 bases left in between. CDR3 loop: CASSQDRAYEQYF. DNA for the CDR3: TGCGCCAGCAGCCAAGACAGAGCATACGAGCAGTACTTC.

The rearrangement links TRBV4-3 to TRBJ2-5; D possibly corresponds to TRBD1 (6 bases). This CDR3 is 16 amino acids long. Per germline, CDR1 LGHNA and CDR2 YSLEER. V was trimmed by 0 bases and J by 4 bases, leaving 15 bases between them. CDR3 in DNA: TGCGCCAGCAGCCAAGATGGGGCTGTAGGGGGAGAGACCCAGTACTTC. Residues: CASSQDGAVGGETQYF.

The gene calls are TRBV6-5 and TRBJ1-2; 8 bases line up with TRBD1. CDR3 length: 14 residues. The V gene's germline CDR1 is MNHEY and CDR2 SVGAGI. J was trimmed by 7 bases and V by 4 bases; bases with no gene match: 8. The CDR3 DNA reads TGTGCCAGCAGTTTACAGGGGGGGGCTAGTGGCTACACCTTC. Protein sequence: CASSLQGGASGYTF.

Turning to this clone: This same CDR3 is encoded by further DNA sequences in the sample. This sequence joins TRBV27 and TRBJ2-7; the D is unclear. V was cut by 5 bases and J by 0 bases, with 11 bases left in between. CDR3 length: 14 amino acids. The germline CDR1 and CDR2 sequences are MNHEY and SMNVEV (reference sequence). CDR3 region: CASSLRGGSYEQYF. The CDR3 DNA reads TGTGCCAGCAGTCTGCGAGGTGGCTCCTACGAGCAGTACTTC.

This clone appeared once. This rearrangement joins TRBV27 to TRBJ1-5; maybe TRBD1 (6 bases). In germline, CDR1 is MNHEY, CDR2 SMNVEV (reference sequence). Trimming cost V 3 bases and J 6 bases, with 12 bases left between them. This CDR3 region has 14 residues. CDR3 bases: TGTGCCAGCAGTTTGCAGGGGACATTTCAGCCCCAGCATTTT. As protein: CASSLQGTFQPQHF.

The DNA of the CDR3 is TGCGCCAGCATCGGGATAGCGGGGCGTTCCTACGAGCAGTACTTC. It encodes CASIGIAGRSYEQYF. The chain has TRBV5-1 and TRBJ2-7, with 8 bases lining up with TRBD2. The CDR3 extends over 15 amino acids. J was trimmed by 1 base and V by 6 bases; bases with no gene match: 9. Germline loops: CDR1 SGHRS, CDR2 YFSETQ.

The chain is built from TRBV4-1 and TRBJ1-6; D is possibly TRBD1 (5 bases). CDR1 and CDR2 from the germline V gene are MGHRA and YSYEKL. Trimming removed 4 bases at V and 0 bases at J, with 16 bases between. CDR3 length equals 18 residues. CDR3 protein: CASSPTPGLSSYNSPLHF. CDR3 coding DNA: TGCGCCAGCAGCCCAACTCCGGGACTCAGCTCCTATAATTCACCCCTCCACTTT.

The genes are TRBV7-9 and TRBJ2-1; D could derive from TRBD1 or TRBD2 (5 bases each). V was clipped by 8 bases and J by 5 bases, with 10 bases between them. This CDR3 has 12 residues. From germline, CDR1 is SEHNR and CDR2 FQNEAQ (reference sequence). CDR3 sequence: CASSGLNNEQFF. CDR3 bases: TGTGCCAGCTCGGGGCTTAACAATGAGCAGTTCTTC. Supplemented by reference TRBV7-9 and TRBJ2-1, the full variable domain reads DTGVSQNPRHKITKRGQNVTFRCDPISEHNRLYWYRQTLGQGPEFLTYFQNEAQLEKSRLLSDRFSAERPKGSFSTLEIQRTEQGDSAMYLCASSGLNNEQFFGPGTRLTVL.

The rearrangement joins TRBV27 to TRBJ2-7; 11 positions match TRBD1. CDR1 is MNHEY, CDR2 SMNVEV, per germline (reference sequence). This CDR3 is built from 15 residues. V lost 5 bases and J lost 6; bases outside the gene matches: 9. The CDR3 DNA sequence: TGTGCCAGCAGTCCCCTTTCGGACAGGGGGCTCGAGCAGTACTTC. It codes for CASSPLSDRGLEQYF.

The chain recombines TRBV11-2 with TRBJ2-1; D remains ambiguous. Per germline, CDR1 SGHAT and CDR2 FQNNGV. The CDR3 is 13 amino acids. Trimming removed 2 bases at V and 5 bases at J, with 7 bases between. CDR3 sequence: CASSLWENNEQFF. The CDR3 DNA sequence: TGTGCCAGCAGCTTATGGGAAAACAATGAGCAGTTCTTC.

This rearrangement joins TRBV29-1 to TRBJ1-2, with a weak D call TRBD1 (5 bases). CDR1 SQVTM and CDR2 ANQGSEA come from the germline V gene. Deletions cut 5 bases from V and 4 bases from J, with 8 bases between. The CDR3 contains 11 residues. The CDR3 protein is CSVQGGYGYTF. The CDR3 bases are TGCAGCGTTCAGGGTGGCTATGGCTACACCTTC.

The rearrangement uses TRBV9 and TRBJ1-3; a possible D gene is TRBD1 (6 bases). V shed 7 bases and J shed 4 bases, with 21 bases lying between them. The CDR3 is made up of 16 amino acids. CDR1 is SGDLS and CDR2 is YYNGEE in the germline V gene. CDR3 nucleotide sequence: TGTGCCAGCGAACAGGACAGTGGAGAAGGAGGAAACACCATATATTTT. This sequence encodes CASEQDSGEGGNTIYF.

The chain recombines TRBV27 with TRBJ2-6; weak D call: TRBD1 (6 bases). The germline V gene encodes CDR1 MNHEY and CDR2 SMNVEV (reference sequence). V was pared by 4 bases and J by 0 bases, with 10 bases between. CDR3 length equals 16 residues. The CDR3 DNA sequence: TGTGCCAGCAGTTCCCACAGGGCCTCTGGGGCCAACGTCCTGACTTTC. Amino acids: CASSSHRASGANVLTF.

The chain carries TRBV28 and TRBJ1-5; TRBD1 matches 10 bases. CDR3 length: 16 residues. Per germline, CDR1 MDHEN and CDR2 SYDVKM. J lost 2 bases, V lost 4 bases, and 5 bases had no gene match. CDR3 DNA: TGTGCCAGCAGTTCTCCAGGACAGGGGGGCAATCAGCCCCAGCATTTT. Amino acids: CASSSPGQGGNQPQHF.

This chain connects TRBV4-3 to TRBJ2-6, with D hard to call. In germline, CDR1 is LGHNA, CDR2 YSLEER. CDR3 length: 18 amino acids. Trimming shortened V by 1 base and J by 0 bases, and 13 bases separated the two germline ends. The CDR3 DNA reads TGCGCCAGCAGCCAAGTTCTAGGAACCCCCTCTGGGGCCAACGTCCTGACTTTC. It translates to CASSQVLGTPSGANVLTF.

Only one count was recorded for this clone. The chain links TRBV29-1 to TRBJ2-1; a weak D match, TRBD1 (6 bases). Deletions cut 5 bases from V and 2 bases from J, with 13 bases between. Per germline, CDR1 SQVTM and CDR2 ANQGSEA. CDR3 length: 14 amino acids. The CDR3 is CSVRSGQPYNEQFF. The CDR3, as DNA: TGCAGCGTTCGGTCGGGACAACCCTACAATGAGCAGTTCTTC.

The chain employs TRBV27 and TRBJ2-2, with 9 bases fitting TRBD1. After removal of 5 bases from V and 1 base from J, the junction contained 5 bases not matched to a gene. Germline CDR1 MNHEY, CDR2 SMNVEV (reference sequence). This CDR3 is built from 16 residues. The CDR3 loop reads CASSETGGMNTGELFF. The DNA for the CDR3 is TGTGCCAGCAGTGAGACAGGGGGAATGAACACCGGGGAGCTGTTTTTT.